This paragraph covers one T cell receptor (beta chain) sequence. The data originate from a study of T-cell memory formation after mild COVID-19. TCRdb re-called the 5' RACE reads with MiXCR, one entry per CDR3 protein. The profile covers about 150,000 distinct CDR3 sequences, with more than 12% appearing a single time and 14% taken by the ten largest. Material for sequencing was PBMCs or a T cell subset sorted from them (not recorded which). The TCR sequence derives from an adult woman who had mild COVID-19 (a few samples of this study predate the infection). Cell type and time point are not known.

The CDR3: CASSLGGMEETQYF. The CDR3 bases are TGTGCCAGCAGCTTGGGAGGGATGGAAGAGACCCAGTACTTC. The chain has TRBV5-4 and TRBJ2-5, with D perhaps TRBD2 (5 bases). The CDR3 runs to 14 residues. Per germline, CDR1 SGHNT and CDR2 YYREEE (reference sequence). Trimming removed 0 bases at V and 3 bases at J, with 9 bases between.